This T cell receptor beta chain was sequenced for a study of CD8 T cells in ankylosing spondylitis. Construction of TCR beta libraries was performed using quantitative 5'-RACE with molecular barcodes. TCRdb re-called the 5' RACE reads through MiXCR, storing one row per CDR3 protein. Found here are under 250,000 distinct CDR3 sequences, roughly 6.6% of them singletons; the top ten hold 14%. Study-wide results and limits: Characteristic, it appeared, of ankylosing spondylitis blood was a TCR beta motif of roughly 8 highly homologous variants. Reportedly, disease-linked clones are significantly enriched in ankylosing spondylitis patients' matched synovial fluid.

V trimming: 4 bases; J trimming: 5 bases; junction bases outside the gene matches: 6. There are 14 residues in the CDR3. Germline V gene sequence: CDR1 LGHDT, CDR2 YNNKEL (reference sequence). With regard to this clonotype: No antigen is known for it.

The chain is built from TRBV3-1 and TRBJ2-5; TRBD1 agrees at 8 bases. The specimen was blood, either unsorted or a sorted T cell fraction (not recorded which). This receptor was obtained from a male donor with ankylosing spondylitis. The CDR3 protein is CASSPPQGVETQYF. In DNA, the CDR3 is TGTGCCAGCAGCCCCCCACAGGGGGTGGAGACCCAGTACTTC.